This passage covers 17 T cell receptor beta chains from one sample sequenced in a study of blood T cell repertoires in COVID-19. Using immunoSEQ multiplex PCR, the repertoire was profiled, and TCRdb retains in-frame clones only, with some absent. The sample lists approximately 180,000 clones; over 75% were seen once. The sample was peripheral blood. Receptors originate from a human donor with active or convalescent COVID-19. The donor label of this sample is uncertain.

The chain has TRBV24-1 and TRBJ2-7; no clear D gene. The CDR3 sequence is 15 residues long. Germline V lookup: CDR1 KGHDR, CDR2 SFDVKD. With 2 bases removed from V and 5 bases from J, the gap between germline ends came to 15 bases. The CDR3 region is CATSDSARSRNEQYF. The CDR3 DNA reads TGTGCCACCAGTGATTCAGCGCGATCTAGGAACGAGCAGTACTTC.

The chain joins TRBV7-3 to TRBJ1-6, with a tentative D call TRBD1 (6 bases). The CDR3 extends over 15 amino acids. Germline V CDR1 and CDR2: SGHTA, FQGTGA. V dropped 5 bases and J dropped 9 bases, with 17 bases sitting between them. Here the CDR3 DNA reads TGTGCCAGCAGCGAGACGAACAGGGTTGGTTCACCCCTCCACTTT. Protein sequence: CASSETNRVGSPLHF.

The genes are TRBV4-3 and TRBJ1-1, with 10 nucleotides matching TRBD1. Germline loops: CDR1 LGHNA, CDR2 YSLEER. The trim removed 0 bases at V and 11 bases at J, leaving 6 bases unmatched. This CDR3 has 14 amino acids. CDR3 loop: CASSQDHEGQGAFF. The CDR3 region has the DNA TGCGCCAGCAGCCAAGATCATGAGGGACAGGGGGCTTTCTTT.

The CDR3: CATSIFRDRGRNEQFF. The CDR3 coding sequence is TGTGCCACCAGCATCTTCCGGGACAGGGGGCGGAATGAGCAGTTCTTC. The chain couples TRBV15 to TRBJ2-1; 12 positions agree with TRBD1. The CDR3 contains 16 residues. The ends lost 4 bases at V and 7 bases at J; junction bases unmatched: 8. Germline V gene data show CDR1 as LNHNV and CDR2 as YYDKDF (reference sequence).

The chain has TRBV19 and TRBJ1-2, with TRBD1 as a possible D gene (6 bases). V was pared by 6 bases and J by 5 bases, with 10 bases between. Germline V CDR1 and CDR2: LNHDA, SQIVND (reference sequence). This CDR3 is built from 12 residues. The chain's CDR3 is CASRAGDYGYTF. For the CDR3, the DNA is TGTGCCAGTAGGGCAGGGGATTATGGCTACACCTTC.

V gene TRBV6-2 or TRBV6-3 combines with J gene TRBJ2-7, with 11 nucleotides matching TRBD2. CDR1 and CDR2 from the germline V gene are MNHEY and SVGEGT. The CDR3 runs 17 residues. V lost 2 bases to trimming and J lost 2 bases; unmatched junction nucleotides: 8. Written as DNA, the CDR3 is TGTGCCAGCAGTTACCACGGACTAGCGGGTACCACCTACGAGCAGTACTTC. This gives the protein CASSYHGLAGTTYEQYF.

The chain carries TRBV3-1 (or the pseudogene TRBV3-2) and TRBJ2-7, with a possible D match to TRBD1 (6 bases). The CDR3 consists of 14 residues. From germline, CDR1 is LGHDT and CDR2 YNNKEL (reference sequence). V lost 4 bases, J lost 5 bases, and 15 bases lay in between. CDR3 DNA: TGTGCCAGCAGCCCTACGACAGGTGGCAACGAGCAGTACTTC. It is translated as CASSPTTGGNEQYF.

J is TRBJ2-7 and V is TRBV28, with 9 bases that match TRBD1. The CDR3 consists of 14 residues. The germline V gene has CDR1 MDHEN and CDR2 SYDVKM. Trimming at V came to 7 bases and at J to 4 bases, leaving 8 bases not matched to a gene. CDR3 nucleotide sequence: TGTGCCAGCATCTCGGGACAGGGCTTATACGAGCAGTACTTC. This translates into CASISGQGLYEQYF. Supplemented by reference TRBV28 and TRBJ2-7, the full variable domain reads DVKVTQSSRYLVKRTGEKVFLECVQDMDHENMFWYRQDPGLGLRLIYFSYDVKMKEKGDIPEGYSVSREKKERFSLILESASTNQTSMYLCASISGQGLYEQYFGPGTRLTVT.

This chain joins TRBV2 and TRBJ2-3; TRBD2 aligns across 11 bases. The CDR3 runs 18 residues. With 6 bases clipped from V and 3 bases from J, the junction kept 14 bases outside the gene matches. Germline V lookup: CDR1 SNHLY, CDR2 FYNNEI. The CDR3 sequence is CASSYWGSSGRGTDTQYF. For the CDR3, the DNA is TGTGCCAGCAGCTACTGGGGAAGTAGCGGGAGGGGAACAGATACGCAGTATTTT.

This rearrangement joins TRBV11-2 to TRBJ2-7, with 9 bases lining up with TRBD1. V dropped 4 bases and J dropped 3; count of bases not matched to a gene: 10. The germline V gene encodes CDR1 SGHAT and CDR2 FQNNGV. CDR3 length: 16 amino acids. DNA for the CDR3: TGTGCCAGCAGCTCATACCGGGACAGGGTGGACTACGAGCAGTACTTC. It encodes CASSSYRDRVDYEQYF.

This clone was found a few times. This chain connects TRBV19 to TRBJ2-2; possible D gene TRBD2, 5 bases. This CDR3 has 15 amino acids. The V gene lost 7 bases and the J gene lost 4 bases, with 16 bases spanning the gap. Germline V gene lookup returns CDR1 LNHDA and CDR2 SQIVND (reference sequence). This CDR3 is CASTPGKTITGELFF. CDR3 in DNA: TGTGCCAGTACCCCCGGGAAGACCATCACCGGGGAGCTGTTTTTT.

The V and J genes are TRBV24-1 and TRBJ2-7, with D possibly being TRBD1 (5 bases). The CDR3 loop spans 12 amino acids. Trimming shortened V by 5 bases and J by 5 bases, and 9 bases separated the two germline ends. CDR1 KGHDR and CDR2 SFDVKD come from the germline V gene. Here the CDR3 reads CATSAGADEQYF. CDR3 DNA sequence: TGTGCCACCAGTGCTGGGGCTGACGAGCAGTACTTC.

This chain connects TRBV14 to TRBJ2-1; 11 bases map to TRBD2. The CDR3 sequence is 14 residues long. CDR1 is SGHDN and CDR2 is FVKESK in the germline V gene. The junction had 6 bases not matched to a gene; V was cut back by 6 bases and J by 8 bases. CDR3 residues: CASRGLAEGDEQFF. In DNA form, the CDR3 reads TGTGCCAGCAGGGGACTAGCGGAGGGAGATGAGCAGTTCTTC.

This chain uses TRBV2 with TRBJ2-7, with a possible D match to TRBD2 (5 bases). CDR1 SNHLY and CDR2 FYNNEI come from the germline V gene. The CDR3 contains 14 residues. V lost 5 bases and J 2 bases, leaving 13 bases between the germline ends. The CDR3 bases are TGTGCCAGCAGTCGAGGGTCTTCCCCCTACGAGCAGTACTTC. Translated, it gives CASSRGSSPYEQYF. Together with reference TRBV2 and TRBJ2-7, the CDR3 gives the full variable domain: EPEVTQTPSHQVTQMGQEVILRCVPISNHLYFYWYRQILGQKVEFLVSFYNNEISEKSEIFDDQFSVERPDGSNFTLKIRSTKLEDSAMYFCASSRGSSPYEQYFGPGTRLTVT.

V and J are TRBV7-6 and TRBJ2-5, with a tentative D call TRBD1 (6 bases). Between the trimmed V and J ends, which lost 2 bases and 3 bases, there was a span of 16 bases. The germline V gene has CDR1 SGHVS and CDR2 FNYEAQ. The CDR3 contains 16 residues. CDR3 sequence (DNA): TGTGCCAGCAGCTTAAGTCCAACAGGGCCCGAAGAGACCCAGTACTTC. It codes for CASSLSPTGPEETQYF.

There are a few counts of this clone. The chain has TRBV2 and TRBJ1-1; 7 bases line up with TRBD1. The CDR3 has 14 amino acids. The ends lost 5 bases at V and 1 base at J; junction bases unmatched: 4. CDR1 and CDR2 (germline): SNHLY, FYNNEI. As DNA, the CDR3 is TGTGCCAGCAGTACGCAGGGGGAGAACACTGAAGCTTTCTTT. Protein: CASSTQGENTEAFF. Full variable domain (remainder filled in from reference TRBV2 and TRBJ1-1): EPEVTQTPSHQVTQMGQEVILRCVPISNHLYFYWYRQILGQKVEFLVSFYNNEISEKSEIFDDQFSVERPDGSNFTLKIRSTKLEDSAMYFCASSTQGENTEAFFGQGTRLTVV.

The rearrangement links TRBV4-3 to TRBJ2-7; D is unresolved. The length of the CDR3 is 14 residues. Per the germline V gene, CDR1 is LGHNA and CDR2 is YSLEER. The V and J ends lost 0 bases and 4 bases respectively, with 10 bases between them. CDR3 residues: CASSQDTNTYEQYF. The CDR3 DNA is TGCGCCAGCAGCCAAGACACTAACACGTACGAGCAGTACTTC.